One sample yielded the 30 T cell receptor beta chains listed below, sequenced in a study of identical twins. Each CDR3 protein gets one entry after TCRdb re-called the 5' RACE reads with MiXCR. The profile shows 420,000 or so distinct CDR3 sequences, around a sixth of them singletons. The sequencing input was naive T cells sorted from blood. These receptor sequences come from a man in his forties or fifties in good health.

This clonotype has a count of ten or more. The junction departs from germline at one end; a sequencing error may be responsible. The chain links TRBV5-1 to TRBJ2-5; D is unclear. This CDR3 has 13 residues. CDR1 SGHRS and CDR2 YFSETQ come from the germline V gene. CDR3 region: CASSFSGQETQYF. The DNA of the CDR3 is TGTGCCAGCAGTTTTTCAGGACAAGAGACCCAGTACTTC.

The chain employs TRBV28 and TRBJ2-3; TRBD2 matches 8 bases. The CDR3 loop spans 16 amino acids. The V gene end was trimmed by 4 bases and the J gene end by 1 base; junction bases not matched to a gene: 7. Germline lookup yields CDR1 MDHEN and CDR2 SYDVKM. CDR3 sequence (DNA): TGTGCCAGCAGTTCCCTGACTAGCGTACGCACAGATACGCAGTATTTT. Amino acids: CASSSLTSVRTDTQYF.

This clonotype turned up a few times. This sequence joins TRBV5-6 and TRBJ2-3, with 11 bases fitting TRBD2. The V segment lost 0 bases and the J segment 8 bases; nucleotides outside the gene matches: 8. Germline values: CDR1 SGHDT, CDR2 YYEEEE. This CDR3 comprises 16 residues. The DNA for the CDR3 is TGTGCCAGCAGCTTGGTCCCGGGACTAGCGGAGGGTACGCAGTATTTT. Amino acids: CASSLVPGLAEGTQYF.

This clonotype was seen at least ten times. This chain joins TRBV28 and TRBJ2-3; D perhaps matches TRBD1 (6 bases). The V and J ends lost 11 bases and 14 bases respectively, with 20 bases between them. This CDR3 contains 11 residues. Germline loops: CDR1 MDHEN, CDR2 SYDVKM. CDR3 bases: TGTGCCTCCTGGGGGCAGTCTGACGCGTATTTT. Protein product: CASWGQSDAYF. The whole variable domain, filled in from reference TRBV28 and TRBJ2-3, reads DVKVTQSSRYLVKRTGEKVFLECVQDMDHENMFWYRQDPGLGLRLIYFSYDVKMKEKGDIPEGYSVSREKKERFSLILESASTNQTSMYLCASWGQSDAYFGPGTRLTVL.

This sequence joins TRBV7-2 and TRBJ2-7; 8 bases are shared with TRBD2. The germline V gene has CDR1 SGHTA and CDR2 FQGNSA. The trim removed 5 bases at V and 3 bases at J, leaving 15 bases unmatched. CDR3 size: 17 residues. CDR3 nucleotide sequence: TGTGCCAGCAGCCCGACTTCAACTAGCGGAACGTTCTACGAGCAGTACTTC. Translating it yields CASSPTSTSGTFYEQYF.

The chain couples TRBV20-1 to TRBJ2-5; D may be TRBD2 (5 bases). From germline, CDR1 is DFQATT and CDR2 SNEGSKA (reference sequence). The ends were cut back, 0 bases at V and 5 bases at J, with 16 bases in the middle. CDR3 length: 15 amino acids. Here the CDR3 reads CSARDGISTGETQYF. The CDR3 region has the DNA TGCAGTGCTAGAGATGGTATCTCTACGGGGGAGACCCAGTACTTC.

This clonotype was found many times. This rearrangement joins TRBV25-1 to TRBJ2-1; TRBD2 aligns across 10 bases. The CDR3 covers 15 residues. The germline gives CDR1 MGHDK, CDR2 SYGVNS. Germline trimming cut 4 bases from V and 9 bases from J; bases unmatched to any gene: 9. This chain's CDR3 is CASSGLAGVQGEQFF. CDR3 DNA: TGTGCCAGCAGTGGGCTAGCGGGGGTCCAGGGTGAGCAGTTCTTC.

This chain connects TRBV3-1 to TRBJ2-1; 8 bases are shared with TRBD1. Germline trimming cut 4 bases from V and 12 bases from J; bases unmatched to any gene: 5. The CDR3 runs 12 residues. Per the germline V gene, CDR1 is LGHDT and CDR2 is YNNKEL (reference sequence). CDR3 DNA sequence: TGTGCCAGCAGCCCCCGGACAGGGCGGCAGTTCTTC. Translating gives CASSPRTGRQFF.

This chain connects TRBV15 to TRBJ2-7; D is ambiguous. Germline V gives CDR1 LNHNV, CDR2 YYDKDF (reference sequence). V dropped 0 bases and J dropped 2 bases, with 17 bases sitting between them. The CDR3 length is 17 residues. CDR3: CATSRDLAAGATYEQYF. The DNA for the CDR3 is TGTGCCACCAGCAGAGATCTGGCGGCAGGAGCGACCTACGAGCAGTACTTC.

This clonotype has more than one count but fewer than ten. The chain is built from TRBV27 and TRBJ2-7; TRBD2 is a possible D gene (5 bases). V was clipped by 5 bases and J by 0 bases, with 11 bases between them. The CDR3 has 14 residues. CDR1 is MNHEY, CDR2 SMNVEV, per germline (reference sequence). CDR3 sequence reads: CASSGGWSSYEQYF. CDR3 nucleotide sequence: TGTGCCAGCAGTGGCGGGTGGAGCTCCTACGAGCAGTACTTC.

This clonotype was observed a handful of times. The chain has TRBV7-2 and TRBJ2-7; D tentatively reads TRBD1 or TRBD2 (6 bases each). Trimming stripped 4 bases from V and 5 bases from J, with 18 bases between. The CDR3 runs to 15 residues. Germline CDR1 and CDR2: SGHTA and FQGNSA. The CDR3, as DNA: TGTGCCAGCAGCTGGGACGGGGGCTCTGGGGACGAGCAGTACTTC. Translation gives CASSWDGGSGDEQYF.

This chain links TRBV5-1 with TRBJ2-1, with 10 bases that match TRBD2. Germline CDR1 is SGHRS and CDR2 is YFSETQ. V dropped 0 bases and J dropped 8; count of bases not matched to a gene: 11. This CDR3 comprises 17 residues. CDR3 region: CASSLVLSAGGIYEQFF. The CDR3 region has the DNA TGCGCCAGCAGCTTGGTCCTTTCAGCGGGGGGGATCTATGAGCAGTTCTTC. Full variable domain (rest looked up from reference TRBV5-1 and TRBJ2-1): KAGVTQTPRYLIKTRGQQVTLSCSPISGHRSVSWYQQTPGQGLQFLFEYFSETQRNKGNFPGRFSGRQFSNSRSEMNVSTLELGDSALYLCASSLVLSAGGIYEQFFGPGTRLTVL.

This clonotype has at least ten counts. The chain carries TRBV27 and TRBJ2-1, with D possibly being TRBD1 (6 bases). CDR1 is MNHEY, CDR2 SMNVEV, per germline (reference sequence). The V end was cut by 6 bases, the J end by 3 bases, with 15 bases between. The CDR3 is 15 residues long. The CDR3 region has the DNA TGTGCCAGCAGATTGTCCGGGACATACTACAATGAGCAGTTCTTC. Amino acids: CASRLSGTYYNEQFF.

The chain combines TRBV6-1 with TRBJ2-7; TRBD1 might be the D (6 bases). The CDR3 runs to 16 residues. Trimming removed 5 bases at V and 3 bases at J, with 20 bases between. The V gene's germline CDR1 is MNHNS and CDR2 SASEGT. CDR3 sequence (DNA): TGTGCCAGCAGTCAACTCTGGGACACCAGAGGCTACGAGCAGTACTTC. This translates into CASSQLWDTRGYEQYF.

The chain couples TRBV10-3 to TRBJ2-3; D not certain. V lost 8 bases and J 2 bases, leaving 5 bases between the germline ends. Germline CDR1 and CDR2: ENHRY and SYGVKD. CDR3 length: 11 amino acids. CDR3 loop: CAIPDTDTQYF. The CDR3, as DNA: TGTGCCATCCCGGACACAGATACGCAGTATTTT.

This clonotype came up many times. This chain joins TRBV5-4 and TRBJ2-3; 14 positions match TRBD2. The CDR3 contains 20 residues. Looked up from germline, CDR1 is SGHNT and CDR2 is YYREEE (reference sequence). V shed 6 bases and J 4 bases; nucleotides not matched to a gene: 19. The CDR3 nucleotides are TGTGCCAGCACCTCCGGGACTAGCGGGAGACCAGCCAATTTCCCAGATACGCAGTATTTT. The encoded protein is CASTSGTSGRPANFPDTQYF. The variable domain in full, with the rest retrieved from reference TRBV5-4 and TRBJ2-3, is ETGVTQSPTHLIKTRGQQVTLRCSSQSGHNTVSWYQQALGQGPQFIFQYYREEENGRGNFPPRFSGLQFPNYSSELNVNALELDDSALYLCASTSGTSGRPANFPDTQYFGPGTRLTVL.

This clonotype occurred many times. The chain recombines TRBV6-2 or TRBV6-3 with TRBJ2-7; perhaps TRBD2 as D (5 bases). V lost 2 bases to trimming and J lost 12 bases, with 14 bases between them. The CDR3 is made up of 12 amino acids. The germline V gene has CDR1 MNHEY and CDR2 SVGEGT. CDR3 loop: CASSYGRFEGYF. CDR3 bases: TGTGCCAGCAGTTACGGACGGTTTGAGGGGTACTTC.

This chain connects TRBV24-1 to TRBJ1-1; the D is unclear. Germline V gene lookup returns CDR1 KGHDR and CDR2 SFDVKD. The CDR3 contains 13 residues. The V gene lost 2 bases and the J gene lost 1 base, with 4 bases spanning the gap. CDR3 region: CATSDWGNTEAFF. The CDR3 DNA is TGTGCCACCAGTGATTGGGGGAACACTGAAGCTTTCTTT.

The gene calls are TRBV5-5 and TRBJ2-7, with no clear D. Trimming stripped 3 bases from V and 0 bases from J, with 13 bases between. This CDR3 has 15 residues. Germline V CDR1 and CDR2: SGHKS, YYEKEE (reference sequence). The CDR3 DNA follows: TGTGCCAGCAGCTCCATCCTTGGGGTCTCCTACGAGCAGTACTTC. Translated, it gives CASSSILGVSYEQYF.

The genes are TRBV20-1 and TRBJ2-3; 8 bases line up with TRBD2. The CDR3 spans 15 residues. V shed 5 bases and J 1 base; nucleotides not matched to a gene: 8. Germline V gives CDR1 DFQATT, CDR2 SNEGSKA (reference sequence). The CDR3 protein is CSADDSGSGTDTQYF. The CDR3 DNA sequence: TGCAGTGCTGACGACAGCGGGAGTGGCACAGATACGCAGTATTTT.

This clonotype was seen a few times. The V gene is TRBV4-3, the J gene TRBJ2-1; unclear D gene. The V end was cut by 0 bases, the J end by 0 bases, with 12 bases between. CDR3 length: 17 amino acids. Germline CDR1 is LGHNA and CDR2 is YSLEER. In DNA form, the CDR3 reads TGCGCCAGCAGCCAAGATTCGAGCCCCCTCTCCTACAATGAGCAGTTCTTC. Its protein is CASSQDSSPLSYNEQFF.

This clonotype was found a few times. This chain connects TRBV28 to TRBJ2-7; maybe TRBD2 (6 bases). Germline-derived CDR1 and CDR2 are MDHEN and SYDVKM. The CDR3 loop spans 12 amino acids. Between the trimmed V and J ends, which lost 11 bases and 2 bases, there was a span of 13 bases. The CDR3, as DNA: TGTGCCTCGCGGGGCAGAGCCTACGAGCAGTACTTC. Translating gives CASRGRAYEQYF.

This clonotype was seen repeatedly, ten times or more. The rearrangement links TRBV5-1 to TRBJ1-1; 7 bases map to TRBD1. V dropped 4 bases and J dropped 0; count of bases not matched to a gene: 3. CDR3 length equals 14 residues. Per germline, CDR1 SGHRS and CDR2 YFSETQ. The DNA for the CDR3 is TGCGCCAGCAGCCGGGGGACAGTGAACACTGAAGCTTTCTTT. Amino acids: CASSRGTVNTEAFF. Drawing the rest from reference TRBV5-1 and TRBJ1-1, the complete variable domain is KAGVTQTPRYLIKTRGQQVTLSCSPISGHRSVSWYQQTPGQGLQFLFEYFSETQRNKGNFPGRFSGRQFSNSRSEMNVSTLELGDSALYLCASSRGTVNTEAFFGQGTRLTVV.

This clonotype was recorded at least ten times. The chain uses TRBV7-2 and TRBJ2-3; no clear D. Germline V gene data show CDR1 as SGHTA and CDR2 as FQGNSA. Trimming removed 6 bases at V and 3 bases at J, with 7 bases between. The CDR3 contains 12 residues. CDR3 sequence reads: CASSFSTDTQYF. The CDR3 coding sequence is TGTGCCAGCAGTTTTTCGACAGATACGCAGTATTTT.

This chain connects TRBV5-1 to TRBJ1-1; D remains unclear. V was shortened by 3 bases and J by 1 base, with 13 bases between the two germline ends. Germline CDR1 and CDR2: SGHRS and YFSETQ. This CDR3 is built from 15 residues. CDR3 region: CASSSAPGRNTEAFF. The CDR3 bases are TGCGCCAGCAGCTCAGCCCCGGGGAGGAACACTGAAGCTTTCTTT.

This clonotype was counted a few times. The J gene is TRBJ2-7, the V gene TRBV20-1, with 12 bases identical to TRBD2. CDR1 is DFQATT and CDR2 is SNEGSKA in the germline V gene (reference sequence). The CDR3 spans 16 residues. After removal of 4 bases from V and 5 bases from J, the junction contained 12 bases not matched to a gene. For the CDR3, the DNA is TGCAGTGCTAACCAAGGACTAGCGGGATTGAGAAACGAGCAGTACTTC. It yields the protein CSANQGLAGLRNEQYF.

V is TRBV5-1 and J is TRBJ2-7; 7 nucleotides line up with TRBD1. CDR3 size: 15 residues. Germline loops: CDR1 SGHRS, CDR2 YFSETQ. V gave up 0 bases and J gave up 0 bases; unmatched junction bases: 3. CDR3 DNA: TGCGCCAGCAGCTTGGGCGGACAGGACTCCTACGAGCAGTACTTC. Its translation is CASSLGGQDSYEQYF. The complete variable domain, with remaining parts taken from reference TRBV5-1 and TRBJ2-7, reads KAGVTQTPRYLIKTRGQQVTLSCSPISGHRSVSWYQQTPGQGLQFLFEYFSETQRNKGNFPGRFSGRQFSNSRSEMNVSTLELGDSALYLCASSLGGQDSYEQYFGPGTRLTVT.

The chain recombines TRBV25-1 with TRBJ1-1; 7 positions match TRBD1. Per the germline V gene, CDR1 is MGHDK and CDR2 is SYGVNS. The CDR3 consists of 15 residues. V lost 6 bases, J lost 5 bases, and 12 bases stayed unmatched. CDR3 residues: CASSKTGSGWTEAFF. CDR3 DNA sequence: TGTGCCAGCAGCAAGACAGGGAGCGGGTGGACTGAAGCTTTCTTT.

V and J are TRBV7-8 and TRBJ2-3; tentative D call: TRBD1 (6 bases). The CDR3 is made up of 16 amino acids. V was pared by 3 bases and J by 2 bases, with 15 bases between. Germline assignment: CDR1 SGHVS and CDR2 FQNEAQ. The CDR3 region is CASSFGQGFATDTQYF. The CDR3 bases are TGTGCCAGCAGCTTCGGCCAGGGGTTTGCCACAGATACGCAGTATTTT. Variable domain in full (rest from reference TRBV7-8 and TRBJ2-3): GAGVSQSPRYKVAKRGQDVALRCDPISGHVSLFWYQQALGQGPEFLTYFQNEAQLDKSGLPSDRFFAERPEGSVSTLKIQRTQQEDSAVYLCASSFGQGFATDTQYFGPGTRLTVL.

The chain couples TRBV12-3 or TRBV12-4 to TRBJ2-6; D is unresolved. This CDR3 has 14 residues. V was cut by 1 base and J by 7 bases, with 8 bases left in between. CDR3 sequence (DNA): TGTGCCAGCAGTTTAGGGACGTCAGCCAACGTCCTGACTTTC. Its translation: CASSLGTSANVLTF.